These 16 T cell receptor beta chains were all obtained from the same sample, sequenced in a study of blood T cell repertoires in COVID-19. Sequencing was performed with immunoSEQ multiplex PCR; in TCRdb, only in-frame clones are kept and a portion is missing. The table records hundreds of thousands of clones, approximately 86% of them present only once. The sequencing input was peripheral blood. The receptors come from a woman between 55 and 75 years old with COVID-19, enrolled during active disease.

The chain couples TRBV10-3 to TRBJ1-3; D is possibly TRBD1 (6 bases). This CDR3 is 15 amino acids long. Trimming shortened V by 6 bases and J by 0 bases, and 12 bases separated the two germline ends. CDR1 is ENHRY, CDR2 SYGVKD, per germline. The CDR3 loop is CAIREGGTSGNTIYF. The CDR3 DNA sequence: TGTGCCATCAGGGAGGGGGGGACCTCTGGAAACACCATATATTTT.

This chain uses TRBV6-2 or TRBV6-3 with TRBJ1-2, with 12 bases matching TRBD1. The germline gives CDR1 MNHEY, CDR2 SVGEGT. The CDR3 consists of 14 residues. The V segment lost 5 bases and the J segment 8 bases; nucleotides outside the gene matches: 6. CDR3 DNA: TGTGCCAGCAGTCGGGACAGGGGGCGGACGGGCTACACCTTC. Translated, it gives CASSRDRGRTGYTF.

This clone was observed a few times. The chain carries TRBV11-1 and TRBJ2-2, with TRBD2 matching over 8 bases. The CDR3 length is 15 residues. J was trimmed by 7 bases and V by 2 bases; bases with no gene match: 6. Germline V gene data show CDR1 as SGHAT and CDR2 as FQDESV (reference sequence). The DNA of the CDR3 is TGTGCCAGCAGCTTAACCGCGGGGGGAAACGGGGAGCTGTTTTTT. Its translation is CASSLTAGGNGELFF.

This chain uses TRBV27 with TRBJ1-2; D is undetermined. Germline loops: CDR1 MNHEY, CDR2 SMNVEV (reference sequence). There are 14 residues in the CDR3. The V end lost 2 bases, the J end lost 0 bases, and 7 bases lay between the germline ends. CDR3 protein: CASSLKQTNYGYTF. CDR3 nucleotide sequence: TGTGCCAGCAGTTTAAAACAGACTAACTATGGCTACACCTTC.

CDR3 nucleotide sequence: TGTGCCAGTAGTACGGACAGCTCGAACACTGAAGCTTTCTTT. The encoded protein is CASSTDSSNTEAFF. This sequence joins TRBV19 and TRBJ1-1, with D perhaps TRBD1 (6 bases). The germline CDR1 and CDR2 sequences are LNHDA and SQIVND (reference sequence). The CDR3 covers 14 residues. V gave up 4 bases and J gave up 1 base, with 10 bases separating them.

Written as DNA, the CDR3 is TGTGCCAGCAGCTTAATTTCTAGCACAGATACGCAGTATTTT. Its translation: CASSLISSTDTQYF. The chain couples TRBV11-2 to TRBJ2-3; D uncertain. CDR1 is SGHAT, CDR2 FQNNGV, per germline. This CDR3 is built from 14 residues. With 2 bases removed from V and 0 bases from J, the gap between germline ends came to 6 bases. The variable domain in full, with the rest retrieved from reference TRBV11-2 and TRBJ2-3, is EAGVAQSPRYKIIEKRQSVAFWCNPISGHATLYWYQQILGQGPKLLIQFQNNGVVDDSQLPKDRFSAERLKGVDSTLKIQPAKLEDSAVYLCASSLISSTDTQYFGPGTRLTVL.

This chain links TRBV30 with TRBJ1-2; D not resolved. There are 14 residues in the CDR3. Per the germline V gene, CDR1 is GTSNPN and CDR2 is SVGIG (reference sequence). Trimming took 3 bases from V and 4 from J, leaving 15 bases between them. The CDR3: CAWSSPSGSYGYTF. The CDR3 coding sequence is TGTGCCTGGAGCAGCCCCAGCGGATCCTATGGCTACACCTTC.

About this clone: A junction boundary mismatches the germline segment, possibly from a read error. CDR3 in DNA: TGTGCCTGGAGGGGCGGGGACCCCCATTACTTC. It is translated as CAWRGGDPHYF. The chain carries TRBV30 and TRBJ2-5, with D possibly being TRBD2 (6 bases). Germline CDR1 and CDR2: GTSNPN and SVGIG (reference sequence). The CDR3 loop spans 11 amino acids.

The rearrangement links TRBV6-6 to TRBJ1-1; D possibly corresponds to TRBD1 (5 bases). The germline CDR1 and CDR2 sequences are MNHNY and SVGAGI (reference sequence). The CDR3 spans 12 residues. The V end was cut by 2 bases, the J end by 11 bases, with 12 bases between. CDR3 protein: CASSYEAGHAFF. Here the CDR3 DNA reads TGTGCCAGCAGTTACGAGGCAGGACACGCTTTCTTT.

The gene calls are TRBV4-1 and TRBJ1-2; 7 bases are shared with TRBD1. The length of the CDR3 is 15 residues. With 3 bases clipped from V and 5 bases from J, the junction kept 9 bases outside the gene matches. Germline V CDR1 and CDR2: MGHRA, YSYEKL. The CDR3 sequence: CASSQGDSRGYGYTF. CDR3 in DNA: TGCGCCAGCAGCCAGGGGGACAGTCGGGGGTATGGCTACACCTTC.

The J gene is TRBJ2-7, the V gene TRBV2; no reliable D call. There are 13 residues in the CDR3. Germline CDR1 and CDR2: SNHLY and FYNNEI. The ends were cut back, 6 bases at V and 1 base at J, with 10 bases in the middle. As DNA, the CDR3 is TGTGCCAGCAGGGCACAGCAGTCCTACGAGCAGTACTTC. This codes for CASRAQQSYEQYF.

This chain uses TRBV4-1 with TRBJ1-4; 9 nucleotides match TRBD1. The CDR3 sequence is 13 residues long. The V segment lost 7 bases and the J segment 7 bases; nucleotides outside the gene matches: 4. Germline V gene data show CDR1 as MGHRA and CDR2 as YSYEKL. The CDR3 DNA reads TGCGCCAGCACCGGGACAGGGAGTGAAAAACTGTTTTTT. It is translated as CASTGTGSEKLFF.

The chain couples TRBV6-2 or TRBV6-3 to TRBJ2-3; 9 positions agree with TRBD2. The CDR3 has 18 amino acids. Germline-derived CDR1 and CDR2 are MNHEY and SVGEGT. V shed 2 bases and J 2 bases; nucleotides not matched to a gene: 11. Written as DNA, the CDR3 is TGTGCCAGCAGTTACGGGGGGCAGCGGGGGGCTTTCACAGATACGCAGTATTTT. It encodes CASSYGGQRGAFTDTQYF.

This chain connects TRBV6-2 or TRBV6-3 to TRBJ1-5; 9 positions match TRBD1. Germline assignment: CDR1 MNHEY and CDR2 SVGEGT. V dropped 2 bases and J dropped 1; count of bases not matched to a gene: 0. The CDR3 is 15 residues long. The CDR3 DNA sequence: TGTGCCAGCAGTTACACAGGGGGCAGCAATCAGCCCCAGCATTTT. Translation: CASSYTGGSNQPQHF.

The rearrangement uses TRBV7-6 and TRBJ2-7; 10 positions agree with TRBD2. Trimming took 5 bases from V and 3 from J; bases not matched to a gene: 7. The CDR3 spans 15 residues. Germline CDR1 SGHVS, CDR2 FNYEAQ. CDR3 coding DNA: TGTGCCAGCAGCCTTAGCGGGGGGCAAGACTACGAGCAGTACTTC. Translation gives CASSLSGGQDYEQYF.

V usage is TRBV4-2 and J usage is TRBJ2-1; 10 bases match TRBD1. V lost 4 bases and J lost 5; bases outside the gene matches: 8. Germline V gene data show CDR1 as LGHNA and CDR2 as YNFKEQ. The CDR3 runs 16 residues. The CDR3 protein is CASSRWGQGSHNEQFF. The CDR3 DNA is TGTGCCAGCAGCCGGTGGGGACAGGGGTCGCACAATGAGCAGTTCTTC.